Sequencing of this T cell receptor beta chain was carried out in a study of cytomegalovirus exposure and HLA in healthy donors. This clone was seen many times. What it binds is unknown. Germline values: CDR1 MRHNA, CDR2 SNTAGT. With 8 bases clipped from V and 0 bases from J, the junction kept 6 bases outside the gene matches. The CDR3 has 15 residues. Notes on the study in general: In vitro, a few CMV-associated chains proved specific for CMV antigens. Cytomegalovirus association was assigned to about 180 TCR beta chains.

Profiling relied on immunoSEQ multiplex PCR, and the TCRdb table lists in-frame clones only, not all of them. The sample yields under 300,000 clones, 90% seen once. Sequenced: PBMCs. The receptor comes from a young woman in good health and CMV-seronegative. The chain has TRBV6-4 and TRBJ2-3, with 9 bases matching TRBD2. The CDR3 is CASARTSASTDTQYF. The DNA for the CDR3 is TGTGCCAGCGCGAGGACTAGCGCTAGCACAGATACGCAGTATTTT.